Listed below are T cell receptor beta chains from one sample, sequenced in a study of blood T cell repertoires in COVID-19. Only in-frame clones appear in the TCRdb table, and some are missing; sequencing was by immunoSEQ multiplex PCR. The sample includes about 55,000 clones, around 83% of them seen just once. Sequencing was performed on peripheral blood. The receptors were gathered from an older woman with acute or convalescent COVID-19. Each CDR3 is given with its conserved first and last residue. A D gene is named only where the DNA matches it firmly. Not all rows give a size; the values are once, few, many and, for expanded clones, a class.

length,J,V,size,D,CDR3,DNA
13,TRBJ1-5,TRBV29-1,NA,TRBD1,CSVRTGINQPQHF,TGCAGCGTTCGGACAGGGATCAATCAGCCCCAGCATTTT
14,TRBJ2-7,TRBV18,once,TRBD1,CASSGRQGSYEQYF,TGTGCCAGCTCAGGACGACAGGGGTCCTACGAGCAGTACTTC
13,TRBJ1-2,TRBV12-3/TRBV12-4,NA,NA,CASSLNRSYGYTF,TGTGCCAGCAGTTTAAACAGAAGCTATGGCTACACCTTC
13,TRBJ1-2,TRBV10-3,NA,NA,CAIRRGGVYGYTF,TGTGCCATCAGGCGGGGGGGCGTCTATGGCTACACCTTC
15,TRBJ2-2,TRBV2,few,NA,CASRILVANTGELFF,TGTGCCAGCAGGATACTAGTGGCGAACACCGGGGAGCTGTTTTTT
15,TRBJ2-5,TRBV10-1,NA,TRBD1,CASSQRTGGLETQYF,TGCGCCAGCAGTCAAAGGACAGGGGGCTTAGAGACCCAGTACTTC
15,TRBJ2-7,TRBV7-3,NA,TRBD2,CASSFTSGGPYEQYF,TGTGCCAGCAGCTTCACTAGCGGGGGCCCCTACGAGCAGTACTTC
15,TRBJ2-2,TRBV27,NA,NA,CASSLYPGAIGELFF,TGTGCCAGCAGTTTATACCCAGGGGCGATCGGGGAGCTGTTTTTT
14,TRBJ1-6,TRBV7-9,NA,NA,CASSLTGFGSPLHF,TGTGCCAGCAGCTTAACAGGATTTGGTTCACCCCTCCACTTT
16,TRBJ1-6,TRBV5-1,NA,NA,CASSLDLSSYNSPLHF,TGCGCCAGCAGCTTGGACTTAAGCTCCTATAATTCACCCCTCCACTTT
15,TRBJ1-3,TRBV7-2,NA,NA,CASSFKITPGNTIYF,TGTGCCAGCAGCTTTAAGATTACTCCTGGAAACACCATATATTTT
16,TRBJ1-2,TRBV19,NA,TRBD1,CASTGRDRGGSYGYTF,TGTGCCAGTACCGGGCGGGACAGGGGAGGTAGCTATGGCTACACCTTC
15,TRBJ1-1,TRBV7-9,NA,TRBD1,CASMKQGQLNTEAFF,TGTGCCAGCATGAAACAGGGACAGCTGAACACTGAAGCTTTCTTT
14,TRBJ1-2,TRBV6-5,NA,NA,CASSYEGQIYGYTF,TGTGCCAGCAGTTACGAAGGACAGATCTATGGCTACACCTTC
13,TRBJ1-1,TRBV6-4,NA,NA,CASSADMNTEAFF,TGTGCCAGCAGTGCTGACATGAACACTGAAGCTTTCTTT
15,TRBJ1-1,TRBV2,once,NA,CASSDPAGPGTEAFF,TGTGCCAGCAGTGATCCTGCAGGCCCAGGTACTGAAGCTTTCTTT
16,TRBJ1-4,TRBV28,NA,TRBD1,CASSSTGTGGREKLFF,TGTGCCAGCAGTTCAACCGGGACAGGGGGCCGAGAAAAACTGTTTTTT
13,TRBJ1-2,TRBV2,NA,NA,CASTRQVGYGYTF,TGTGCCAGCACTAGACAGGTTGGCTATGGCTACACCTTC
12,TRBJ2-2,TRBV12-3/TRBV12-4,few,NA,CATSFFPGELFF,TGTGCCACCTCCTTCTTTCCCGGGGAGCTGTTTTTT
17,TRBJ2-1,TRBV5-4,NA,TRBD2,CASSTPGLAVSYNEQFF,TGTGCCAGCAGCACTCCGGGACTAGCGGTCTCCTACAATGAGCAGTTCTTC
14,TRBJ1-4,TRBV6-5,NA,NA,CASRTVGRGEKLFF,TGTGCCAGCAGGACGGTAGGACGGGGGGAAAAACTGTTTTTT
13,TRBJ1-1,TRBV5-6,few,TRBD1,CASSLVTTGEAFF,TGTGCCAGCAGCTTGGTTACGACAGGGGAAGCTTTCTTT
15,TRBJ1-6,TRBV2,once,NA,CASTGGGSHNSPLHF,TGTGCCAGCACGGGGGGCGGCTCCCATAATTCACCCCTCCACTTT
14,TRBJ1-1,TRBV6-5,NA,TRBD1,CASSQSGGRTEAFF,TGTGCCAGCAGTCAATCAGGGGGTCGCACTGAAGCTTTCTTT
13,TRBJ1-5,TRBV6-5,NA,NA,CASSSPGNQPQHF,TGTGCCAGCAGTTCACCGGGCAATCAGCCCCAGCATTTT
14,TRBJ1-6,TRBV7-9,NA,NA,CASSWTDYNSPLHF,TGTGCCAGCAGCTGGACAGATTATAATTCACCCCTCCACTTT
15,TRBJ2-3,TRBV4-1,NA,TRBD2,CASSQAGGLTDTQYF,TGCGCCAGCAGCCAAGCGGGAGGGCTCACAGATACGCAGTATTTT
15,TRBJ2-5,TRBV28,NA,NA,CASSPMGEGQETQYF,TGTGCCAGCAGCCCCATGGGAGAAGGTCAAGAGACCCAGTACTTC
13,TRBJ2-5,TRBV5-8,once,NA,CASRPRGQETQYF,TGTGCCAGCAGGCCCCGGGGGCAAGAGACCCAGTACTTC
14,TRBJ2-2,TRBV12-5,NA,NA,CASGLQRGTGELFF,TGTGCTAGTGGTTTGCAGCGTGGCACCGGGGAGCTGTTTTTT